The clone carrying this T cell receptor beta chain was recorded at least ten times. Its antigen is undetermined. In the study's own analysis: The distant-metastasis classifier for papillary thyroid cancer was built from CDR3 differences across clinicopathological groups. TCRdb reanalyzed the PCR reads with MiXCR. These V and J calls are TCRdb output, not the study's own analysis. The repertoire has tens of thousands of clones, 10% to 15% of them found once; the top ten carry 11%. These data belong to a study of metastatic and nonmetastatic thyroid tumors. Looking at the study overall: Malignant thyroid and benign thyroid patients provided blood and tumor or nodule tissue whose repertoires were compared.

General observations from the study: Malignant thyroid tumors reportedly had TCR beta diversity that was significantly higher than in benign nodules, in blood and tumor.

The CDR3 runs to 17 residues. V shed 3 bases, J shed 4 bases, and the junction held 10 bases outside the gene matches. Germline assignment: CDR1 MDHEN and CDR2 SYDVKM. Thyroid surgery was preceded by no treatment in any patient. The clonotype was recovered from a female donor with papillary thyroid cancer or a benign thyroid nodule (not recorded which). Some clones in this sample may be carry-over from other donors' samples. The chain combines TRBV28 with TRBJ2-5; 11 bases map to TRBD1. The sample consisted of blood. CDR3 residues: CASSFTPGTGGGETQYF. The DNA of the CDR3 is TGTGCCAGCAGTTTCACCCCCGGGACAGGGGGGGGAGAGACCCAGTACTTC.